This T cell receptor beta chain was documented in a study of Graves' ophthalmopathy and Graves' hyperthyroidism. CDR1 and CDR2 from the germline V gene are MNHNS and SASEGT. The CDR3 extends over 15 amino acids. Between the trimmed V and J ends, which lost 6 bases and 2 bases, there was a span of 13 bases. Ophthalmopathy not arising within 18 months of follow-up defined hyperthyroidism as stable. Orbital computed tomography and thyroid ultrasound, along with TRAb, serum thyroxine and clinical symptoms, underpinned diagnosis. Remarks on this clonotype: Its antigen remains unknown.

Regarding the study as a whole: The majority of expanded thyroid clonotypes above 0.001 frequency also occurred in blood.

Investigators amplified TCR beta CDR3 regions from RNA transcripts. The first-round RT-PCR employed HTBI primers together with the Qiagen OneStep RT-PCR kit. A multiplex PCR was then performed as the second round. TCRdb called the multiplex PCR reads again in MiXCR, with one record for every CDR3 protein. The table records roughly 380,000 distinct CDR3 sequences, over 15% of them present only once. The sequence came from a woman aged 18-30 years with stable Graves' hyperthyroidism. Material: peripheral blood. The rearrangement uses TRBV6-1 and TRBJ2-2; no clear D. The CDR3 protein is CASSPRSINTGELFF. CDR3 sequence (DNA): TGTGCCAGCAGCCCCCGGAGTATAAACACCGGGGAGCTGTTTTTT.